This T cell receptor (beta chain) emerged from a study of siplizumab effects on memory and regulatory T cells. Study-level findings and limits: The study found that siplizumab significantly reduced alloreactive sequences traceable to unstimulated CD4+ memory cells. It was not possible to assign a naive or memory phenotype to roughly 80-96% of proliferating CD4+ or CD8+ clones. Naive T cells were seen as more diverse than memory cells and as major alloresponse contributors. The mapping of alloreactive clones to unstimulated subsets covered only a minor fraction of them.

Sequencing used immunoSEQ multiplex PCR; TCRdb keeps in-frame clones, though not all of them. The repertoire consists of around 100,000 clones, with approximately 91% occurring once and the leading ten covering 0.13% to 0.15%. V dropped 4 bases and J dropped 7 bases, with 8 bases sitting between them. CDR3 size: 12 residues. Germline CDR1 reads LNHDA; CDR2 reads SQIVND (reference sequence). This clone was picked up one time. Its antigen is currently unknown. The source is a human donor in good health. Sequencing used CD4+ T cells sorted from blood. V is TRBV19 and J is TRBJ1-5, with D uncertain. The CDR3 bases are TGTGCCAGTAGTAAGGAGGGACAGCCCCAGCATTTT. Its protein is CASSKEGQPQHF.